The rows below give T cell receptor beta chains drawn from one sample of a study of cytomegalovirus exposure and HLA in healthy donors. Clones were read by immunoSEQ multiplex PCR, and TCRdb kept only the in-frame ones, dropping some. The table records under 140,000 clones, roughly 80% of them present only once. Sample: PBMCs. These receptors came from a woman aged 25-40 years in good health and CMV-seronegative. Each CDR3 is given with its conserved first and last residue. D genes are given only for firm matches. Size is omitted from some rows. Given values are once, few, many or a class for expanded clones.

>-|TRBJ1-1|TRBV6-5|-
TGTGCCAGCAGCAGGGCGGGGGGCACTGAAGCTTTCTTT
CASSRAGGTEAFF
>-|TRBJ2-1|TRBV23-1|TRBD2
TGCGCCAGCAGTCAGCTTAGACTAGCTGAAGGCAATGAGCAGTTCTTC
CASSQLRLAEGNEQFF
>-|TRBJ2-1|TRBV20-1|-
TGCAGTGCTAGGGAGAATGAGCAGTTCTTC
CSARENEQFF
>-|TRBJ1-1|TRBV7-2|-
TGTGCCAGCAGCAGAGGGGGGGCTGGTACGACTGAAGCTTTCTTT
CASSRGGAGTTEAFF
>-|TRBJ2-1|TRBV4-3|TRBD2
TGCGCCAGCAGCTTCGAGCGGGAACCGTACAATGAGCAGTTCTTC
CASSFEREPYNEQFF
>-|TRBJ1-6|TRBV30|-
TGTGCCTGGAGCCCCGGAATGACCGGCAGGGAAATCTATAATTCACCCCTCCACTTT
CAWSPGMTGREIYNSPLHF
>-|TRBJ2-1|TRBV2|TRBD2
TGTGCCAGCATGACTAGCGGAGACAATGAGCAGTTCTTC
CASMTSGDNEQFF
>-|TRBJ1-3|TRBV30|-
TGTGCCTGGAGTCAACCGACGGAGAGCTCTGGAAACACCATATATTTT
CAWSQPTESSGNTIYF
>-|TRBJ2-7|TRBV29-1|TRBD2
TGCAGCGTTGAAGATCCCGGGACTAGTCGCTACGAGCAGTACTTC
CSVEDPGTSRYEQYF
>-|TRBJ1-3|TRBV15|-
TGTGCCACCAGCAGAGATAAGGCAGGCGGAAACACCATATATTTT
CATSRDKAGGNTIYF
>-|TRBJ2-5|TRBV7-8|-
TGTGCCAGCAGCTTAGTCCAAGGAGACCGAGAAGAGACCCAGTACTTC
CASSLVQGDREETQYF
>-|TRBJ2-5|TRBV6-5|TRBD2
TGTGCCAGCAGTTATGGGGCGGGAGTCCAAGAGACCCAGTACTTC
CASSYGAGVQETQYF
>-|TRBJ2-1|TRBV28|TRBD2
TGTGCCAGCAGTTCCTTCAGCGGACTAGCGGGAGCGCAGTTCTTC
CASSSFSGLAGAQFF
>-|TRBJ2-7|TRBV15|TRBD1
TGTGCCACCAGCAGAGGTCAGGGGGTCGGGTACGAGCAGTACTTC
CATSRGQGVGYEQYF
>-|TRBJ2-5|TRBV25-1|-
TGTGCCAGCAGTTTACAGGGAGTTGAGACCCAGTACTTC
CASSLQGVETQYF
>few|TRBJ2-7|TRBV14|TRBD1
TGTGCCAGCAGCCGCAGCCGGGACAGGCTCTACGAGCAGTACTTC
CASSRSRDRLYEQYF
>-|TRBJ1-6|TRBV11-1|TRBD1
TGTGCCAGCAGCTCCCGGGACAGGTCCCTCACCCTCCACTTT
CASSSRDRSLTLHF
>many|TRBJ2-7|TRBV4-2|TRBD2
TGTGCCAGCAGCCAAGATCTAGCGGGGGGCTACGAGCAGTACTTC
CASSQDLAGGYEQYF
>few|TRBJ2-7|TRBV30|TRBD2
TGTGCCTGGAACGGCGGGGGCGAGCAGTACTTC
CAWNGGGEQYF
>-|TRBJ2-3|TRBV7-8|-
TGTGCCAGCAGCTTAGTGGGCGGGATCCTTAGAGGGCAAAGCACAGATACGCAGTATTTT
CASSLVGGILRGQSTDTQYF
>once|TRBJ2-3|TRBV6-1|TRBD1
TGTGCCAGCAGACTAGACAGGGCCCGCACAGATACGCAGTATTTT
CASRLDRARTDTQYF
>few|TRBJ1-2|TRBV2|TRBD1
TGTGCCAGCAGTTCCGGGACAGGGCGGAATGACTATGGCTACACCTTC
CASSSGTGRNDYGYTF
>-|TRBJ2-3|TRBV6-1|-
TGTGCCAGCACGACAGTTAGCACAGATACGCAGTATTTT
CASTTVSTDTQYF
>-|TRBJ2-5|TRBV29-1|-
TGCAGCGTTGGATTCGGGGTTAGGGAGACCCAGTACTTC
CSVGFGVRETQYF
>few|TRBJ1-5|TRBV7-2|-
TGTGCCAGCAGCTTAAAGGGGTATAGCAATCAGCCCCAGCATTTT
CASSLKGYSNQPQHF
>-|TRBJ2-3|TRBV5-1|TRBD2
TGCGCCAGCAGCCTCCTTCCAGGCGGGGGGGCGGGTAACCCTACGCAGTATTTT
CASSLLPGGGAGNPTQYF
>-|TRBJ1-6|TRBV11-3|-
TGTGCCAGCAGCTCATATAATTCACCCCTCCACTTT
CASSSYNSPLHF
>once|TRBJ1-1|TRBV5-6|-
TGTGCCAGCAGCTTGCCCGTCCAGGGGAACACTGAAGCTTTCTTT
CASSLPVQGNTEAFF
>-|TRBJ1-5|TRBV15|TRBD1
TGTGCCACCAGCGTAAAAGGGGGCCTCAATCAGCCCCAGCATTTT
CATSVKGGLNQPQHF
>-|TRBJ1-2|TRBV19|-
TGTGCCAGTAGAGATCAGGGGAGAGGCTACACCTTC
CASRDQGRGYTF
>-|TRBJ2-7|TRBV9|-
TGTGCCAGCAGCGTAGATCAGGGCCGCTCCTACGAGCAGTACTTC
CASSVDQGRSYEQYF
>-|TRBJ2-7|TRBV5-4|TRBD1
TGTGCCAGCAGCTTAGGGACAGGAGAATACGAGCAGTACTTC
CASSLGTGEYEQYF
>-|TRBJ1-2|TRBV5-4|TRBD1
TGTGCCAGCTACACCGACAGGGGGCTAGCGAACTATGGCTACACCTTC
CASYTDRGLANYGYTF
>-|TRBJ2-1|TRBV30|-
TGTGCCTGGAGATTTGACTCCTTCTACAATGAGCAGTTCTTC
CAWRFDSFYNEQFF
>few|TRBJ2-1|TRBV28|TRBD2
TGTGCCAGCAGTTTTAGGCTAGCGGGAATCAATGAGCAGTTCTTC
CASSFRLAGINEQFF
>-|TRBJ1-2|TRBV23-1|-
TGCGCCAGCAGTACTATCGGGGCAACAGGGATGGATGGCTACACCTTC
CASSTIGATGMDGYTF
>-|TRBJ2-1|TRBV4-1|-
TGCGCCAGCAGCCACCCCCTTAATGAGCAGTTCTTC
CASSHPLNEQFF
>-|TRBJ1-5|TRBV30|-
TGTGCCTGGTCCGAGGCCGCTAATCAGCCCCAGCATTTT
CAWSEAANQPQHF
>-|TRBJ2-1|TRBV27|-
TGTGCCAGCACGACAGGCGGGAGTCTAAATGAGCAGTTCTTC
CASTTGGSLNEQFF
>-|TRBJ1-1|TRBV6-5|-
TGTGCCAGCAGACCCGAGGCAAGGGGAACTGAAGCTTTCTTT
CASRPEARGTEAFF
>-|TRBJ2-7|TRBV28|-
TGTGCCAGCAGTCAACGACACGACGAGCAGTACTTC
CASSQRHDEQYF
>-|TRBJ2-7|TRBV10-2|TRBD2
TGCGCCAGCAGTGGTAGCGGGGGGGGCTACGAGCAGTACTTC
CASSGSGGGYEQYF
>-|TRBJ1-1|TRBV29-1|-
TGCAGCGTTGGGGCCGGGACTTTGAACACTGAAGCTTTCTTT
CSVGAGTLNTEAFF
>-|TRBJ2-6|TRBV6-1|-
TGTGCCAGCAGTGAAACTCCTACGGGGGCCAACGTCCTGACTTTC
CASSETPTGANVLTF